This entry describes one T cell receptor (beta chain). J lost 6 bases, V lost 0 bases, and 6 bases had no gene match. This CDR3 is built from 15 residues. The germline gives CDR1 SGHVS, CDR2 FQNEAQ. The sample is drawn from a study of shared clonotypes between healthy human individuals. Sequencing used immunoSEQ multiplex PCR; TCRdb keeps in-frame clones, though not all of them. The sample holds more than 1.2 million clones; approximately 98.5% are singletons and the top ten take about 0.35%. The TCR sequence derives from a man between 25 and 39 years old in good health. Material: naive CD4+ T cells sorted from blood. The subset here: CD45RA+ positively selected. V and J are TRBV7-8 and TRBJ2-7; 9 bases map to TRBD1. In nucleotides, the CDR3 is TGTGCCAGCAGCTTAGCCCGGACAGGGGTGGGCGAGCAGTACTTC. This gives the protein CASSLARTGVGEQYF. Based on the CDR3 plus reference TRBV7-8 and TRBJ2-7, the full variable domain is GAGVSQSPRYKVAKRGQDVALRCDPISGHVSLFWYQQALGQGPEFLTYFQNEAQLDKSGLPSDRFFAERPEGSVSTLKIQRTQQEDSAVYLCASSLARTGVGEQYFGPGTRLTVT.